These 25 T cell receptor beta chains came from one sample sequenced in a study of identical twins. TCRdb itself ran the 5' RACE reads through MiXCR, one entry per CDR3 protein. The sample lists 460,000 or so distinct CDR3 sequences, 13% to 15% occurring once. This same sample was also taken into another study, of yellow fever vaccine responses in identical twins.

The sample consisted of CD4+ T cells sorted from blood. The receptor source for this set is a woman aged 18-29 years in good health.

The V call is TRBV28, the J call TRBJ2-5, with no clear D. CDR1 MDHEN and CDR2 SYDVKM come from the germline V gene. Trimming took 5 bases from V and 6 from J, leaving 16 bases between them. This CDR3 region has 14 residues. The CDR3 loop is CASSHFGVGKTQYF. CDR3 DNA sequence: TGTGCCAGCAGTCATTTCGGTGTGGGGAAGACCCAGTACTTC.

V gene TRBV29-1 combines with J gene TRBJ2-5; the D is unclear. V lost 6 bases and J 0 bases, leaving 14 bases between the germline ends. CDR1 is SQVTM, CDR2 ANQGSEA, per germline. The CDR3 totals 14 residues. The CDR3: CSVPDRHNQETQYF. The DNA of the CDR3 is TGCAGCGTCCCCGACCGGCACAACCAAGAGACCCAGTACTTC. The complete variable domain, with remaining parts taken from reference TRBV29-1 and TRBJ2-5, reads SAVISQKPSRDICQRGTSLTIQCQVDSQVTMMFWYRQQPGQSLTLIATANQGSEATYESGFVIDKFPISRPNLTFSTLTVSNMSPEDSSIYLCSVPDRHNQETQYFGPGTRLLVL.

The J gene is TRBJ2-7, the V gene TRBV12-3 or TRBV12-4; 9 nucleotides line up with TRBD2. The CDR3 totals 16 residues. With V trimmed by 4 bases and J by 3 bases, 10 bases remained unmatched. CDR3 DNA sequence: TGTGCCAGCAGTTCGATAGCGGGGGCATCCTTCTACGAGCAGTACTTC. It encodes CASSSIAGASFYEQYF.

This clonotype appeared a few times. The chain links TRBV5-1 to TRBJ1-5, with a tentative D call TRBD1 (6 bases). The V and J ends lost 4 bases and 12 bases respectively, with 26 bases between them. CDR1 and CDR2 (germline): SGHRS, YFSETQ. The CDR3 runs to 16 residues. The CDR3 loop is CASSPLWTDQNVNQHF. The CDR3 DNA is TGCGCCAGCAGCCCGCTTTGGACAGACCAGAACGTGAACCAGCATTTT.

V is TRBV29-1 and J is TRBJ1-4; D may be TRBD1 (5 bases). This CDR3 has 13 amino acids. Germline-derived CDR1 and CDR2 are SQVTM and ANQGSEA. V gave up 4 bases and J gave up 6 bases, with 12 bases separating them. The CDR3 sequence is CSVGWGFDEKLFF. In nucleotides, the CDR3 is TGCAGCGTTGGTTGGGGGTTTGATGAAAAACTGTTTTTT.

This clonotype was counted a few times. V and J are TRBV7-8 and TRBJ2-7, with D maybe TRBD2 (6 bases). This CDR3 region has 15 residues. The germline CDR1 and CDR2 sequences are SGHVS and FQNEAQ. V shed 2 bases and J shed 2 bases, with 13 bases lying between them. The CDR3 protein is CASSLSGGEAYEQYF. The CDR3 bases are TGTGCCAGCAGCTTAAGTGGAGGGGAGGCCTACGAGCAGTACTTC.

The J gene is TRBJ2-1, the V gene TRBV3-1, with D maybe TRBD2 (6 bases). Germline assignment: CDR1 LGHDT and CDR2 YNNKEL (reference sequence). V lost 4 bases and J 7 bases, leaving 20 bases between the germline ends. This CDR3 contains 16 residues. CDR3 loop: CASSLPSGRGDNEQFF. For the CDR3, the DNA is TGTGCCAGCAGCCTCCCCAGCGGGCGGGGCGATAATGAGCAGTTCTTC.

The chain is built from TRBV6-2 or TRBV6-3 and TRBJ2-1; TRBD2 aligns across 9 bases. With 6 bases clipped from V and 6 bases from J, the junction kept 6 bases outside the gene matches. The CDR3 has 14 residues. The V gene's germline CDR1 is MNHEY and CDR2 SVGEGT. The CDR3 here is CASRPGLALNEQFF. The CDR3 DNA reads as TGTGCCAGCAGACCGGGACTAGCCCTCAATGAGCAGTTCTTC.

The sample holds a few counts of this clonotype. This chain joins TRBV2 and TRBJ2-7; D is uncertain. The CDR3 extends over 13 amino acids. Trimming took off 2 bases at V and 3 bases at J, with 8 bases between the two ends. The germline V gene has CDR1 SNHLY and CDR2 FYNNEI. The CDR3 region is CASSENPSYEQYF. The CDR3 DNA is TGTGCCAGCAGTGAAAACCCCAGCTACGAGCAGTACTTC.

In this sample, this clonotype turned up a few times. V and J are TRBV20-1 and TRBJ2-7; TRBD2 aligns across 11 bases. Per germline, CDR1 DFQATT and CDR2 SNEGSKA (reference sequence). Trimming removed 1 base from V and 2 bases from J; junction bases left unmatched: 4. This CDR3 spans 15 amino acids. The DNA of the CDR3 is TGCAGTGCTAGAGTTGGTAGCGGGGGGGCCTACGAGCAGTACTTC. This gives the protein CSARVGSGGAYEQYF.

The CDR3 spells CASSPRTEAGEQFF. CDR3 bases: TGCGCCAGCAGCCCCAGGACAGAGGCAGGGGAGCAGTTCTTC. The chain couples TRBV5-1 to TRBJ2-1; D perhaps matches TRBD1 (6 bases). V was cut by 4 bases and J by 10 bases, with 18 bases left in between. The CDR3 is 14 amino acids. Germline lookup yields CDR1 SGHRS and CDR2 YFSETQ.

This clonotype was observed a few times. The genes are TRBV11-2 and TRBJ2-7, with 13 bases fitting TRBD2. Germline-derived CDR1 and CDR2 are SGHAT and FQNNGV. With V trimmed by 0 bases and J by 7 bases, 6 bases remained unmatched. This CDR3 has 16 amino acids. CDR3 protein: CASSLDPPGLAGEQYF. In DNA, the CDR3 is TGTGCCAGCAGCTTAGACCCGCCGGGACTAGCGGGGGAGCAGTACTTC.

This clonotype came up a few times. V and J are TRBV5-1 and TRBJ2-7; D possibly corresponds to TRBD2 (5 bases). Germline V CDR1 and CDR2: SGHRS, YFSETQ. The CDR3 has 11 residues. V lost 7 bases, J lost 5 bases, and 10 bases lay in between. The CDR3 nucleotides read TGCGCCAGCGCTGAGGGAAACGAGCAGTACTTC. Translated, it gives CASAEGNEQYF.

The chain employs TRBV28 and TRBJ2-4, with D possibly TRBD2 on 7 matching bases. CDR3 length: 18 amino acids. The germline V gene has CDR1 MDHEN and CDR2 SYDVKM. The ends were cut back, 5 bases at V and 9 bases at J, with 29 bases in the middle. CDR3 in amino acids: CASSPPLGGAGNVAIQYF. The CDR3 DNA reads TGTGCCAGCAGTCCCCCTTTAGGGGGGGCCGGTAATGTGGCCATTCAGTACTTC.

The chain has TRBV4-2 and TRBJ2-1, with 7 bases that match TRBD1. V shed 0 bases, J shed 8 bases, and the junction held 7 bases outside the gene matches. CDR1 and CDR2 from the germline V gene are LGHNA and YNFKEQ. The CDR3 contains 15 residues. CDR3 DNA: TGTGCCAGCAGCCAAGACAAGGGGGCTGGTTATGAGCAGTTCTTC. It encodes CASSQDKGAGYEQFF.

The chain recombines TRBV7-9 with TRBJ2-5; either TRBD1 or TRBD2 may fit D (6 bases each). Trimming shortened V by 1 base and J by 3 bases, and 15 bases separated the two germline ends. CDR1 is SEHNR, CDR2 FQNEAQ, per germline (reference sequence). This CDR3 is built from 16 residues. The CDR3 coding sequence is TGTGCCAGCAGCTTAGATGGGGGGCGCCTGGAAGAGACCCAGTACTTC. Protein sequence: CASSLDGGRLEETQYF.

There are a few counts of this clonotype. DNA for the CDR3: TGTGCCAGCAGTTACCGGGGACTATACCCGGGCAATGAGCAGTTCTTC. Its protein is CASSYRGLYPGNEQFF. The chain links TRBV6-5 to TRBJ2-1; TRBD2 matches 7 bases. Germline CDR1 MNHEY, CDR2 SVGAGI. V lost 2 bases to trimming and J lost 6 bases; unmatched junction nucleotides: 10. This CDR3 has 16 amino acids.

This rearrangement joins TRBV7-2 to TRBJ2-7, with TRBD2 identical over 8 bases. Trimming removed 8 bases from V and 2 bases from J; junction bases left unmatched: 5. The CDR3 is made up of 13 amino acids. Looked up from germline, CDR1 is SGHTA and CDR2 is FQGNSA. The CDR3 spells CASAGGFAYEQYF. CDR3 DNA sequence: TGTGCCAGCGCGGGAGGTTTTGCCTACGAGCAGTACTTC.

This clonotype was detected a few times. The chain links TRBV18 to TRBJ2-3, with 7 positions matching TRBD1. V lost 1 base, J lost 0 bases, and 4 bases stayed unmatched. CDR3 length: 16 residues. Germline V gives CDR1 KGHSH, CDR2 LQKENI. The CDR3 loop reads CASSPQGALSTDTQYF. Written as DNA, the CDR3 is TGTGCCAGCTCACCACAGGGGGCGTTGAGCACAGATACGCAGTATTTT. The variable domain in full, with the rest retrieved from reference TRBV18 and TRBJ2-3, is NAGVMQNPRHLVRRRGQEARLRCSPMKGHSHVYWYRQLPEEGLKFMVYLQKENIIDESGMPKERFSAEFPKEGPSILRIQQVVRGDSAAYFCASSPQGALSTDTQYFGPGTRLTVL.

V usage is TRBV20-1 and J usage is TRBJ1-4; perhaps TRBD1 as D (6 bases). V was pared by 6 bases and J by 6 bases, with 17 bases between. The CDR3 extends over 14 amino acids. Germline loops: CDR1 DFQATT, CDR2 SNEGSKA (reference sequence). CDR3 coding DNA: TGCAGTGCACGCGCGGCCGGGGGCGATGAAAAACTGTTTTTT. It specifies CSARAAGGDEKLFF.

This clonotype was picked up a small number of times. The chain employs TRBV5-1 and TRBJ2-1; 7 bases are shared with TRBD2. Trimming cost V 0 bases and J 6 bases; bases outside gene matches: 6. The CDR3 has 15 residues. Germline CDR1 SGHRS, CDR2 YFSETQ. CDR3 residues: CASSLVGGGSNEQFF. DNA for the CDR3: TGCGCCAGCAGCTTGGTTGGCGGCGGGAGCAATGAGCAGTTCTTC.

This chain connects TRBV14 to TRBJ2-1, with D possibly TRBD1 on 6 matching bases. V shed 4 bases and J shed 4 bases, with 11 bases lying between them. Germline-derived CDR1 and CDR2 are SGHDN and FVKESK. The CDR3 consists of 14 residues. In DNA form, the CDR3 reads TGTGCCAGCAGCCCCATACAGGGTTACAATGAGCAGTTCTTC. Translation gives CASSPIQGYNEQFF. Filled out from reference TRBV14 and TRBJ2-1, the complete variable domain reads EAGVTQFPSHSVIEKGQTVTLRCDPISGHDNLYWYRRVMGKEIKFLLHFVKESKQDESGMPNNRFLAERTGGTYSTLKVQPAELEDSGVYFCASSPIQGYNEQFFGPGTRLTVL.

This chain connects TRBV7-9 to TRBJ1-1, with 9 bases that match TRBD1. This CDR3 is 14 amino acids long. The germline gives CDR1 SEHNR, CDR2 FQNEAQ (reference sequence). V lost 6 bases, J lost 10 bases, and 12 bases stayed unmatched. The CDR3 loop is CASSVTGGAKRAFF. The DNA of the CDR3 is TGTGCCAGCAGTGTAACAGGGGGCGCGAAACGAGCTTTCTTT.

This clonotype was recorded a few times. CDR3 DNA sequence: TGTGCCAGCAGTCAGACTAGCGGGAGGGGTCCTGAGCAGTTCTTC. This translates into CASSQTSGRGPEQFF. The genes are TRBV6-2 or TRBV6-3 and TRBJ2-1, with 14 bases that match TRBD2. V shed 5 bases, J shed 9 bases, and the junction held 6 bases outside the gene matches. The CDR3 has 15 residues. CDR1 and CDR2 (germline): MNHEY, SVGEGT.

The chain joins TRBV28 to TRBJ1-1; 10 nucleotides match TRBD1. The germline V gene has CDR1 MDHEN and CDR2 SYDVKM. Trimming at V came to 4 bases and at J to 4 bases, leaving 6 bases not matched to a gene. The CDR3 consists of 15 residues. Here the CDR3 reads CASSSDRGRGTEAFF. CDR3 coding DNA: TGTGCCAGCAGTTCTGACAGGGGGCGGGGCACTGAAGCTTTCTTT.